This entry describes one T cell receptor beta chain. Its ends do not fully match the called genes, so a read error is possible. The second PCR ran about 6 to 11 cycles with a sample-barcoded 5' primer and J-beta primers. MiXCR, applied by TCRdb to the 5' RACE reads, yields one record per CDR3 protein. Of about 1.4 million distinct CDR3 sequences in the sample, roughly 59% were seen once. Each donor's blood draw was approximately 10 milliliters of peripheral blood. The germline V gene encodes CDR1 MNHNY and CDR2 SVGAGI (reference sequence). The CDR3 is 16 amino acids. These data come from a study of blood T cells in healthy people across ages. Across the whole study: About one barcoded beta molecule per two T cells came from capture by template switching.

The sequenced sample was blood. The TCR sequence derives from a man aged 18 to 29 in good health. The chain links TRBV6-6 to TRBJ2-1; 8 nucleotides align to TRBD1. As DNA, the CDR3 is TGTGCCACCACCCCCATAGACAGGGGTTCCTACAGTGAGCAGTTCTTC. This gives the protein CATTPIDRGSYSEQFF.